Detailed here is one T cell receptor beta chain. The CDR3 totals 14 residues. CDR1 MNHEY and CDR2 SMNVEV come from the germline V gene (reference sequence). V gave up 6 bases and J gave up 6 bases; unmatched junction bases: 6. This PCR relied on a set of 60 Vbeta primers and 13 Jbeta primers. Here immunoSEQ multiplex PCR was the method, and the copy in TCRdb shows in-frame clones only, minus some. The profile shows about 160,000 clones, 70% of them singletons. This sample was included in a study of cytomegalovirus exposure and HLA in healthy donors. The chain couples TRBV27 to TRBJ2-5; 11 bases are a match to TRBD2. This clonotype was obtained from a man younger than 35 in good health and CMV-seropositive. Sample: PBMCs. CDR3 coding DNA: TGTGCCAGCAGAAAACTAGCGGGAGAAAAGACCCAGTACTTC. It specifies CASRKLAGEKTQYF.